This T cell receptor (beta chain) was identified in a study of cytomegalovirus exposure and HLA in healthy donors (dated by TCRdb to about 2017). As for the study more broadly: According to an earlier analysis of 550 to 700 of the donors, some 170 million T cells yielded 90 million to 140 million unique TCR beta sequences and more than 250 Gb of sequence data. The number of typed donors differed by locus: about 620-640 for A, B, C, DRB1 and DQB1; 500 to 550 for DQA1; fewer than 610 for DPA1; and around 470 for DPB1. The study used immunosequencing to profile the T cell repertoires of 666 subjects and linked those repertoires to cytomegalovirus serostatus. Donor age, sex, ethnicity and CMV serostatus were collected together with the repertoire data. Besides the first cohort of hundreds of subjects, a separate validation cohort made up of roughly 120 different subjects was used. To predict cytomegalovirus infection status, the study brought together high-throughput TCR immunosequencing, statistical association of individual TCRs with disease status, and machine learning. In a later analysis, previously published TCR beta repertoires from about 640 donors were re-analyzed and high-resolution HLA genotyping was added so that TCR occurrence patterns could be studied. Rather than using new phenotypic data, the later analysis identified candidate immune exposures from TCR beta sequences and from how often those sequences occurred across donors. An earlier analysis of some 500 of the donors applied high-throughput TCR beta sequencing to assess whether each TCR beta V gene segment acted as functional or pseudogenic. All discovery cohort repertoires had been generated on a single sequencing platform. A later genetic analysis used genome-wide SNP genotypes for about three fifths of the 666 donors, treating that subset as a discovery cohort. HLA typing included class I and class II loci at four-digit resolution. Around 320 gigabases of sequencing data and approximately 80 million unique TCR sequences were included in an early release covering 550 to 800 HLA-typed donors. The study aimed to test whether signatures of past pathogen exposure could be identified by cataloging public T cell receptors. Several DR-DQ haplotypes were handled as single units for association and clustering because linkage in the cohort was strong. On average, about 200,000 unique TCR beta nucleotide sequences were sequenced per donor among several hundred genotyped donors of the cohort, with roughly 18% of those sequences being non-productive. Among the approximately 430 genotyped donors, 75% to 90% belonged to the genetic ancestry cluster associated with self-reported Caucasian donors.

Including cysteine and phenylalanine, the CDR3 has 12 amino acids. CDR3 DNA only is kept here, 36 bases in frame from base 1. Between the V and J ends, shortened by 3 bases and 4 bases respectively, the junction contains 7 bases. The germline V gene yields SGDLS for CDR1 and YYNGEE for CDR2. The cohort was made up of 650 to 700 healthy bone marrow donors. At the time of sampling, all cohort members were nominally healthy, though unrecorded immune exposures were likely present. The donor was CMV seronegative and belonged to the group of 352 seronegative cohort members. A peripheral blood sample was collected from each donor, and TCR beta sequencing was performed on peripheral blood mononuclear cells. The Qiagen DNeasy Blood Extraction Kit was used to extract genomic DNA from the blood cell samples. Overall results and qualifications from the work: For the cohort, immune exposure information was limited to CMV serostatus. The sequencing pipeline was judged likely to have produced a cluster of highly shared sequence variants as a technical artifact. In an earlier analysis of several hundred of the donors, most TCR beta V segments were observed in productive rearrangements about 90% or about 30% of the time, broadly matching IMGT annotations. A later analysis found that most CMV-associated TCR beta chains appeared HLA-restricted, with HLA associations seemingly driven largely by CMV exposure. Compared with the 666-donor mean, donors in an Asian-associated ancestry cluster had fewer N-insertions in productive TCRs, according to a later genetic analysis. Cytomegalovirus status was reported to be diagnosed by the classifier with high specificity and sensitivity in both the original and validation cohorts. Because the 87-base-pair reads could not distinguish some IMGT-functional V segments, including TRBV6-2 and TRBV6-3, those segments were excluded. This cohort had only TCR beta chains sequenced, and the lack of alpha or paired-chain data limited which features could be detected. A later analysis found that TCR association rates varied across HLA loci, with DRB1 alleles showing the most associated TCRs and HLA-C alleles the fewest. In a later genetic analysis, a missense DCLRE1C variant was associated with V-gene and J-gene trimming of TCR beta chains, and the association was replicated in an independent cohort. It was suggested by the authors that the approach could potentially be generalized to other disease states and immunological phenotypes. Because some donors lacked HLA typing at each locus, the association tests relied only on the typed subset. Presence/absence analyses assumed roughly uniform sequencing depth across donors, an assumption that may not hold. A later analysis reported that several top co-occurrence clusters appeared linked to parvovirus B19, influenza, CMV and Epstein-Barr virus. The study listed 150 to 200 TCR beta chains as associated with cytomegalovirus. The earlier analysis of some 560 of the donors excluded roughly 17 rarely observed V segments, including chromosome 9 orphons, because counts were too low. A further reported finding was that TCR beta sequences accurately predicted the HLA-A and HLA-B alleles for most subjects in the first cohort. Strong co-occurrence of HLA alleles, especially DR and DQ, made assigning TCR associations to individual alleles difficult. At a false discovery rate of 0.05, a later analysis linked approximately 18,000 TCR beta sequences to specific HLA alleles. Most TCR sequences were observed very rarely across donors, whereas some public TCRs were present in many individuals. Linkage disequilibrium might explain the correlated functional status among segregating V segments, but an unknown experimental factor could not be excluded. Compared with equally common non-associated chains, HLA-associated TCR beta chains in a later analysis were more clonally expanded and had lower generation probabilities. In vitro tests confirmed that a few of the cytomegalovirus-associated TCR beta chains recognize cytomegalovirus antigens.

Library prep was done by the immunoSEQ multiplex PCR assay. A mixture of 60 forward primers for TCR Vbeta segments and 13 reverse primers for TCR Jbeta segments was used in the multiplex PCR. A multiplex PCR assay on genomic DNA amplified the CDR3 region of rearranged TCR beta genes. The Illumina HiSeq System was used to sequence the amplified TCR beta libraries as 87-base-pair reads. Concerning the study's data processing: In a later analysis, about 80 million unique TCR beta chains were counted across the roughly 700 repertoires, and about 10 million of these chains were shared by at least two donors. Raw reads were error-corrected and collapsed into unique sequences with a nearest-neighbor algorithm that merged closely related sequences to remove PCR and sequencing errors. V, D and J gene segments were assigned by aligning CDR3 sequences to IMGT reference sequences. Each retained sequence needed at least a six-nucleotide match to both a V gene segment and a J gene segment. Rearrangements were called productive when the CDR3 lacked stop codons and stayed in frame with V and J; all others were non-productive. CDR3 was defined according to IMGT convention as the region running from the second conserved V-encoded cysteine to the conserved J-encoded phenylalanine. The earlier analysis of roughly 590 of the donors excluded any sequence lacking an unambiguous match to a single V gene segment. An earlier analysis of 450 to 650 of the donors called V segments functional above 56.7% productive rearrangements and segregating when the between-donor standard deviation exceeded 5%. A statistical classification framework was developed to diagnose cytomegalovirus status using the catalog of TCR beta chain sequences. V and J gene assignment, in a later analysis, came from comparing TCR nucleotide sequences with IMGT/GENE-DB human TR gene sequences. A later analysis assigned CDR3 sequences and most-parsimonious VDJ recombination scenarios with the TCRdist pipeline. In a later analysis, each TCR beta chain was defined by its CDR3 amino acid sequence together with its V-gene family, and reads without a unique V-gene family were excluded. To address suspected cross-contamination and a sequencing artifact, a later analysis removed a few hundred highly shared, low-generation-probability nucleotide sequences. In a later analysis, a clonal expansion index was calculated for each public chain from normalized within-repertoire ranks of inferred template counts. In a later analysis, generation probabilities were computed with a VDJ recombination model fitted to out-of-frame rearrangements, and the resulting probabilities were checked against IGoR. In a later analysis, TCR-TCR, TCR-HLA and TCR-CMV co-occurrence was scored with hypergeometric tests, and a repertoire-size bias correction was applied to TCR pairs. False discovery rates were estimated in a later analysis by permuting HLA or CMV assignments 20 times. In a later analysis, co-occurring TCRs were grouped using DBSCAN, with TCRdist sequence similarity added in when clustering inside HLA-allele-positive subsets. Repertoires with fewer than 30,000 or more than 120,000 public chains, plus five repertoires with anomalous nucleotide sharing, were excluded from co-occurrence clustering. TCRdb re-hosts the immuneACCESS table, in-frame sequences only. Its copies lack some clones; in the studies checked, an unresolved V gene accounts for under half of them, and the cause for the rest is not known. V, J and clone size were drawn from that table, and D and trimming were deduced from the DNA. For this sample, the table gives about 140,000 clones. The top ten constitute approximately 0.88% of the sample.

To note about this clone: This clone's antigen is unknown.

The V gene is TRBV9 and the J gene is TRBJ1-1, and possibly TRBD1, on 6 matching bases. This TCR derives from a male donor in good health and CMV-seronegative. Sequences were obtained from PBMCs. The nucleotide sequence reads as follows: TGTGCCAGCAGCGGACAGGTCACTGAAGCTTTCTTT. Its translation reads: CASSGQVTEAFF.